These 3 T cell receptor beta chains were sequenced from one sample in a study of blood T cells in healthy people across ages. Together with a sample-barcoded 5' primer, a J-beta primer mix was included in a second PCR lasting roughly 6 to 12 cycles. TCRdb recomputed calls from the 5' RACE reads with MiXCR, one row per CDR3 protein. The sample lists about 670,000 distinct CDR3 sequences, 35% to 50% occurring once. Material: blood. All receptors come from a man at least 80 years old in good health.

The chain links TRBV7-2 to TRBJ1-2; possibly TRBD1 for D (5 bases). The ends were cut back, 4 bases at V and 3 bases at J, with 12 bases in the middle. In germline, CDR1 is SGHTA, CDR2 FQGNSA. The CDR3 covers 14 residues. CDR3 loop: CASSSGRGDYGYTF. The CDR3 DNA reads TGTGCCAGCAGCTCGGGACGGGGCGACTATGGCTACACCTTC.

This clonotype was detected only a few times. V and J are TRBV29-1 and TRBJ2-3; TRBD2 might be the D (6 bases). Germline lookup yields CDR1 SQVTM and CDR2 ANQGSEA. The CDR3 totals 11 residues. V was shortened by 6 bases and J by 6 bases, with 10 bases between the two germline ends. CDR3: CSVRDPDTQYF. The DNA for the CDR3 is TGCAGCGTGCGGGATCCGGATACGCAGTATTTT.

This chain links TRBV4-3 with TRBJ1-5; the D is unclear. The germline V gene has CDR1 LGHNA and CDR2 YSLEER. The CDR3 has 15 amino acids. The V end was cut by 0 bases, the J end by 2 bases, with 8 bases between. The CDR3, as DNA: TGCGCCAGCAGCCAAGAAGGGAGGGGCAATCAGCCCCAGCATTTT. Residues: CASSQEGRGNQPQHF.